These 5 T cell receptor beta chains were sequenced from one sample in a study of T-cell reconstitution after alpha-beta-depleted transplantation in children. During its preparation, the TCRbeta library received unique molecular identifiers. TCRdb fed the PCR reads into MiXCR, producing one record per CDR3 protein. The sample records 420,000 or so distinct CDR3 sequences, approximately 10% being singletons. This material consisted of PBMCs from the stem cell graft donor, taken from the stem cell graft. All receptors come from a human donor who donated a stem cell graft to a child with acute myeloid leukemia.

The CDR3 nucleotides are TGTGCCAGCAGTGACTCTAGCGGGAGCCCAGATACGCAGTATTTT. It specifies CASSDSSGSPDTQYF. The chain carries TRBV6-4 and TRBJ2-3, with TRBD2 matching over 9 bases. CDR3 size: 15 residues. The V segment lost 0 bases and the J segment 4 bases; nucleotides outside the gene matches: 2. Germline CDR1 is MRHNA and CDR2 is SNTAGT.

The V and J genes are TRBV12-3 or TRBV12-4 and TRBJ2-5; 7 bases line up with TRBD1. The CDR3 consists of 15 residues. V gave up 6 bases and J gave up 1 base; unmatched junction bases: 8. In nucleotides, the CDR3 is TGTGCCAGCAGCATGACAGGGTTCGGCCAAGAGACCCAGTACTTC. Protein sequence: CASSMTGFGQETQYF.

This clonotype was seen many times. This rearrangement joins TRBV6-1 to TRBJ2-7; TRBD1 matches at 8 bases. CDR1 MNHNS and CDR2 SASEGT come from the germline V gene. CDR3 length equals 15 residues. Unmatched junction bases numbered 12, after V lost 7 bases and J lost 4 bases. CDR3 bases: TGTGCCAGCAAACGGGACAGGATGGGGCCTTACGAGCAGTACGTC. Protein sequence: CASKRDRMGPYEQYV.

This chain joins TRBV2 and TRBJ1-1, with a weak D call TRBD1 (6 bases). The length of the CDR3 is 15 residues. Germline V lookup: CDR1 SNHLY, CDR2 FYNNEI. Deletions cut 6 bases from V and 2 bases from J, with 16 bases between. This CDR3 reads CASSDLGTTNTEAFF. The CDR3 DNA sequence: TGTGCCAGCAGCGACTTGGGGACAACAAACACTGAAGCTTTCTTT.

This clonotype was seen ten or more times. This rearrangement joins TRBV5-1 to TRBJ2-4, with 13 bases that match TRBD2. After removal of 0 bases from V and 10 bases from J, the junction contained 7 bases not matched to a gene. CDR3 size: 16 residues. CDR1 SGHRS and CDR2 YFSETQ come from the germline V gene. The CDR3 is CASSLDGTSGTRIQYF. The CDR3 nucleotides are TGCGCCAGCAGCTTGGACGGGACTAGCGGGACTAGGATTCAGTACTTC.